This TCR beta chain was sequenced during a study of OX40 agonist ivuxolimab in advanced cancers. Study in general: Patients were treated with ivuxolimab, an agonistic anti-OX40 (CD134) antibody. The group had a mean age of about 65 years, ranged from roughly 23 to 90, and was roughly 80% male. Whole-study results and caveats: Blood T cells, both CD4+ and CD8+, expanded clonally by week 6 at 0.1 to 3.0 mg/kg.

Autoimmune disease history or systemic immunosuppression was exclusionary. Clones were sequenced by immunoSEQ multiplex PCR, and TCRdb holds only the in-frame ones, with some missing. The sample holds 70,000 to 100,000 clones, 85% to 90% seen once. About this clone: No antigen is known for it. At one of its ends the junction is not consistent with the germline gene, which may arise from a read error.

The receptor's source is an adult with an advanced solid tumor such as melanoma, head and neck, liver or kidney cancer. The sample here was CD4+ or CD8+ T cells sorted from blood, taken in a trial of the OX40 agonist ivuxolimab.

CDR3 sequence: CASRLEATGELFF. The CDR3 DNA sequence: TGTGCCAGCAGGTTAGAGGCAACCGGGGAGCTGTTTTTT. The V and J genes are TRBV7-9 and TRBJ2-2; D ambiguous. This CDR3 contains 13 residues. The germline V gene encodes CDR1 SEHNR and CDR2 FQNEAQ (reference sequence).